A single sample gave rise to the 6 T cell receptor beta chains below, sequenced in a study of human T cells and chemical hapten exposure. Each CDR3 protein is one row after TCRdb ran MiXCR on the RACE reads. This table holds 95,000 to 150,000 distinct CDR3 sequences, approximately 12% found once. Time point meaning: pre-sensitization, week 0. Stated treatment: therapeutic diphenylcyclopropenone sensitization with weekly scalp DPC. This specimen consisted of whole blood, obtained in connection with sensitization to the hapten diphenylcyclopropenone (DPC). The receptors were sampled from a young woman with alopecia areata. Some clones in this sample may be carry-over from other donors' samples.

As concerns this clonotype: An end of the junction does not agree with germline; a read error may underlie this. The chain is built from TRBV12-3 or TRBV12-4 and TRBJ1-2; tentative D call: TRBD1 (6 bases). The CDR3 covers 12 residues. This CDR3 is CVSAVRGYGYTF. CDR3 coding DNA: TGTGTCAGCGCAGTCAGGGGCTATGGCTACACCTTC.

The rearrangement joins TRBV12-5 to TRBJ1-3; D call uncertain. Per the germline V gene, CDR1 is LGHNT and CDR2 is FRNRAP. Trimming stripped 1 base from V and 7 bases from J, with 11 bases between. The CDR3 sequence is 14 residues long. The CDR3: CASGLGHKGNTIYF. The CDR3 DNA sequence: TGTGCTAGTGGTTTGGGCCATAAGGGCAACACCATATATTTT. The full variable domain, in which reference TRBV12-5 and TRBJ1-3 provide the parts outside the CDR3, is DARVTQTPRHKVTEMGQEVTMRCQPILGHNTVFWYRQTMMQGLELLAYFRNRAPLDDSGMPKDRFSAEMPDATLATLKIQPSEPRDSAVYFCASGLGHKGNTIYFGEGSWLTVV.

Only one count was recorded for this clonotype. The rearrangement links TRBV29-1 to TRBJ2-1, with TRBD1 as a possible D gene (6 bases). CDR1 is SQVTM and CDR2 is ANQGSEA in the germline V gene. This CDR3 region has 11 residues. Trimming pared 7 bases from V and 6 bases from J, leaving 10 bases between. The CDR3 DNA reads TGCAGCGACATCAGGGGCAATGAGCAGTTCTTC. Its translation: CSDIRGNEQFF.

Ten or more counts support this clonotype. The gene calls are TRBV27 and TRBJ1-5; no firm D call. Trimming pared 3 bases from V and 5 bases from J, leaving 5 bases between. This CDR3 has 12 amino acids. Germline lookup yields CDR1 MNHEY and CDR2 SMNVEV (reference sequence). The CDR3 nucleotides read TGTGCCAGCAGTTTCCGCTATCAGCCCCAGCATTTT. Amino acid sequence: CASSFRYQPQHF.

The rearrangement uses TRBV4-3 and TRBJ1-4; 8 nucleotides agree with TRBD1. The CDR3 consists of 15 residues. Germline-derived CDR1 and CDR2 are LGHNA and YSLEER. After removal of 2 bases from V and 4 bases from J, the junction contained 3 bases not matched to a gene. The CDR3: CASSQRTGINEKLFF. In DNA form, the CDR3 reads TGCGCCAGCAGCCAAAGGACAGGGATTAATGAAAAACTGTTTTTT.

This clonotype was observed a few times. This chain uses TRBV6-4 with TRBJ2-1, with 8 bases fitting TRBD2. With 4 bases clipped from V and 5 bases from J, the junction kept 10 bases outside the gene matches. The germline CDR1 and CDR2 sequences are MRHNA and SNTAGT. There are 16 residues in the CDR3. The CDR3 DNA is TGTGCCAGCAGTGTCACCGACAGCGGGGGTAACAATGAGCAGTTCTTC. Its translation is CASSVTDSGGNNEQFF.